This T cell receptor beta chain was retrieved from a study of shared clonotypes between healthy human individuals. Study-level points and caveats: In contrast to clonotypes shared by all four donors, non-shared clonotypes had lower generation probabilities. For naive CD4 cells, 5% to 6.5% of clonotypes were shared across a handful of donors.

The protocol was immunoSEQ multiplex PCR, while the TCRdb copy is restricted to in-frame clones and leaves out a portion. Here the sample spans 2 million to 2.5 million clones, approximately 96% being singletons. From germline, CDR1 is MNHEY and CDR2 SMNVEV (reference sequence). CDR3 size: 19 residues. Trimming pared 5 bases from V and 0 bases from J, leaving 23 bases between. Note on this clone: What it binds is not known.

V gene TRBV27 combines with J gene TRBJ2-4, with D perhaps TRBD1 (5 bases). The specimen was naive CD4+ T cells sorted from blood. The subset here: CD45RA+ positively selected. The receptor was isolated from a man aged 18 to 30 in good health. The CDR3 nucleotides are TGTGCCAGCAGTCCTGGTGCAGGGTTTACTCCGCTAGCCAAAAACATTCAGTACTTC. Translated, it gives CASSPGAGFTPLAKNIQYF.